These 22 T cell receptor beta chains came from one sample sequenced in a study of technical replicates of blood from a few donors (dated by TCRdb to about 2017). The method behind the library was the immunoSEQ multiplex PCR assay. TCRdb provides this immuneACCESS table in a form limited to in-frame rearrangements. Some clones are lacking; in checked studies, under half of them reflect an unresolved V gene, and why the rest are absent is not known. The sample table shows tens of thousands of clones, and around 92% are seen once. The ten top clones hold approximately 0.34% of the sample. Sequenced sample: T cells isolated from PBMCs. These TCRs come from a human donor in good health. Some clones in this sample may be carry-over from other donors' samples.

This chain joins TRBV15 and TRBJ1-2; maybe TRBD1 (5 bases). V lost 1 base to trimming and J lost 4 bases, with 13 bases between them. CDR1 is LNHNV and CDR2 is YYDKDF in the germline V gene (reference sequence). The CDR3 spans 15 residues. CDR3 nucleotides: TGTGCCACCAGCAGAGGGGGGGTTGGGGTCTATGGCTACACCTTC. It is translated as CATSRGGVGVYGYTF.

V usage is TRBV7-8 and J usage is TRBJ1-1; D unresolved. This CDR3 comprises 12 residues. Germline-derived CDR1 and CDR2 are SGHVS and FQNEAQ. V lost 4 bases to trimming and J lost 7 bases, with 10 bases between them. The CDR3, as DNA: TGTGCCAGCAGCTACGAGAGCCATGAAGCTTTCTTT. This translates into CASSYESHEAFF.

The V gene is TRBV28, the J gene TRBJ2-7, with D possibly being TRBD2 (6 bases). Germline assignment: CDR1 MDHEN and CDR2 SYDVKM. The ends were cut back, 6 bases at V and 2 bases at J, with 14 bases in the middle. This CDR3 has 14 residues. In DNA form, the CDR3 reads TGTGCCAGCAGCTTAGCGGTTCCTCCCTACGAGCAGTACTTC. Translating it yields CASSLAVPPYEQYF.

V and J are TRBV7-9 and TRBJ2-7, with 8 bases aligning to TRBD2. V lost 5 bases to trimming and J lost 2 bases; unmatched junction nucleotides: 11. This CDR3 comprises 16 residues. Germline lookup yields CDR1 SEHNR and CDR2 FQNEAQ (reference sequence). As DNA, the CDR3 is TGTGCCAGCAGCCATCTTTTGGGAGCGGGAGCCTACGAGCAGTACTTC. As protein: CASSHLLGAGAYEQYF.

V is TRBV6-1 and J is TRBJ1-5, with no clear D. V lost 8 bases to trimming and J lost 6 bases, with 17 bases between them. CDR3 length equals 14 residues. CDR1 and CDR2 from the germline V gene are MNHNS and SASEGT. The CDR3 nucleotides read TGTGCCAGCTCTGAAAACCCATCGGGTCAGCCCCAGCATTTT. Its translation is CASSENPSGQPQHF.

The J gene is TRBJ1-1, the V gene TRBV28; D is unresolved. This CDR3 contains 12 residues. The V and J ends lost 8 bases and 0 bases respectively, with 7 bases between them. Germline V CDR1 and CDR2: MDHEN, SYDVKM. The CDR3 DNA follows: TGTGCCAGCTCAGATTTGAACACTGAAGCTTTCTTT. Protein: CASSDLNTEAFF.

A single count supports this clone. V and J are TRBV10-3 and TRBJ2-3, with a possible D match to TRBD1 (6 bases). The CDR3 is 15 residues long. Germline CDR1 ENHRY, CDR2 SYGVKD. V lost 4 bases and J 4 bases, leaving 15 bases between the germline ends. The CDR3 here is CAISASPPGADTQYF. CDR3 nucleotides: TGTGCCATCAGTGCTAGCCCCCCAGGGGCAGATACGCAGTATTTT.

The chain links TRBV6-5 to TRBJ2-5; D may be TRBD2 (7 bases). CDR1 MNHEY and CDR2 SVGAGI come from the germline V gene. V lost 2 bases and J 4 bases, leaving 14 bases between the germline ends. The CDR3 is 15 residues long. In DNA, the CDR3 is TGTGCCAGCAGTTACGGTGCGGGGGCGTCAGAGACCCAGTACTTC. This encodes CASSYGAGASETQYF.

The rearrangement uses TRBV6-6 and TRBJ2-7; D perhaps matches TRBD1 (6 bases). Germline V gene lookup returns CDR1 MNHNY and CDR2 SVGAGI (reference sequence). With 5 bases removed from V and 4 bases from J, the gap between germline ends came to 9 bases. There are 12 residues in the CDR3. As DNA, the CDR3 is TGTGCCAGCAGTCTACAGGGATACGAGCAGTACTTC. This codes for CASSLQGYEQYF.

This rearrangement joins TRBV28 to TRBJ1-1, with D possibly being TRBD1 (6 bases). In germline, CDR1 is MDHEN, CDR2 SYDVKM. CDR3 length equals 13 residues. The germline V and J ends were trimmed by 6 bases and 5 bases, with 13 bases remaining between them. The CDR3 here is CASRQGGGTEAFF. CDR3 in DNA: TGTGCCAGCAGGCAGGGAGGGGGTACTGAAGCTTTCTTT.

This rearrangement joins TRBV5-1 to TRBJ2-3; TRBD1 matches 9 bases. After removal of 4 bases from V and 5 bases from J, the junction contained 5 bases not matched to a gene. CDR3 size: 14 residues. CDR1 and CDR2 from the germline V gene are SGHRS and YFSETQ. For the CDR3, the DNA is TGCGCCAGCAGCACAGGGGGCCCAAGAGATACGCAGTATTTT. This gives the protein CASSTGGPRDTQYF.

This clone was detected once. The CDR3 nucleotides read TGTGCCAGCAGTTTGACAGGGCTCTCTAATGAGCAGTTCTTC. This encodes CASSLTGLSNEQFF. V gene TRBV28 combines with J gene TRBJ2-1; 7 nucleotides match TRBD1. From germline, CDR1 is MDHEN and CDR2 SYDVKM. The CDR3 has 14 residues. The ends lost 3 bases at V and 7 bases at J; junction bases unmatched: 6.

The chain has TRBV4-1 and TRBJ2-3; 8 bases align to TRBD2. Trimming cost V 8 bases and J 4 bases; bases outside gene matches: 8. The CDR3 loop spans 14 amino acids. Germline V gene lookup returns CDR1 MGHRA and CDR2 YSYEKL. CDR3 region: CASRVAGGSDTQYF. CDR3 sequence (DNA): TGCGCCAGCCGGGTGGCGGGGGGTTCAGATACGCAGTATTTT.

The J gene is TRBJ2-5, the V gene TRBV11-3; 8 bases line up with TRBD2. The CDR3 runs 15 residues. V was pared by 3 bases and J by 0 bases, with 3 bases of the junction left unmatched. Per the germline V gene, CDR1 is SGHNT and CDR2 is YENEEA. CDR3 coding DNA: TGTGCCAGCAGCTTGTCTAGCGGGTACCAAGAGACCCAGTACTTC. It encodes CASSLSSGYQETQYF.

The chain is built from TRBV5-3 and TRBJ2-3, with D tentatively TRBD2 (6 bases). TRBV5-3 is given ORF status, its function remaining uncertain. The V end lost 4 bases, the J end lost 0 bases, and 18 bases lay between the germline ends. This CDR3 has 17 amino acids. The chain's CDR3 is CARSTWGDLFSTDTQYF. For the CDR3, the DNA is TGTGCCAGAAGCACTTGGGGGGACCTGTTTAGCACAGATACGCAGTATTTT.

This clone has only one observation. The CDR3 here is CASSLELAYNEQFF. CDR3 DNA sequence: TGTGCCAGCAGCTTAGAACTAGCCTACAATGAGCAGTTCTTC. The chain joins TRBV7-9 to TRBJ2-1, with D perhaps matching TRBD2 (5 bases). This CDR3 has 14 amino acids. In germline, CDR1 is SEHNR, CDR2 FQNEAQ (reference sequence). V lost 1 base and J lost 2, with 6 bases in between.

The rearrangement joins TRBV5-4 to TRBJ1-1; D gene uncertain. The V and J ends lost 0 bases and 1 base respectively, with 10 bases between them. Germline CDR1 and CDR2: SGHNT and YYREEE (reference sequence). The CDR3 has 15 amino acids. This CDR3 reads CASSLALRENTEAFF. CDR3 in DNA: TGTGCCAGCAGCTTGGCCTTAAGAGAGAACACTGAAGCTTTCTTT.

The chain employs TRBV7-6 and TRBJ2-2, with 10 bases that match TRBD2. J lost 4 bases, V lost 5 bases, and 7 bases had no gene match. The CDR3 totals 16 residues. Germline assignment: CDR1 SGHVS and CDR2 FNYEAQ. In DNA, the CDR3 is TGTGCCAGCAGCCCCTCTAGCGGGAGTACCACCGGGGAGCTGTTTTTT. It specifies CASSPSSGSTTGELFF. The full variable domain, its missing parts supplied by reference TRBV7-6 and TRBJ2-2, is GAGVSQSPRYKVTKRGQDVALRCDPISGHVSLYWYRQALGQGPEFLTYFNYEAQQDKSGLPNDRFSAERPEGSISTLTIQRTEQRDSAMYRCASSPSSGSTTGELFFGEGSRLTVL.

The chain joins TRBV5-1 to TRBJ1-6; TRBD1 matches 9 bases. The CDR3 runs 19 residues. Germline V CDR1 and CDR2: SGHRS, YFSETQ. With V trimmed by 1 base and J by 0 bases, 8 bases remained unmatched. CDR3 amino acids: CASSLQDRGGSSYNSPLHF. Here the CDR3 DNA reads TGCGCCAGCAGCTTGCAGGACAGGGGCGGGAGCTCCTATAATTCACCCCTCCACTTT.

This clone was seen only once. The chain is built from TRBV7-2 and TRBJ1-2; 7 nucleotides align to TRBD1. CDR1 SGHTA and CDR2 FQGNSA come from the germline V gene. This CDR3 has 16 amino acids. J was trimmed by 4 bases and V by 2 bases; bases with no gene match: 10. CDR3 sequence: CASSLIRRDRSYGYTF. In DNA form, the CDR3 reads TGTGCCAGCAGCTTAATTAGGAGGGACAGAAGCTATGGCTACACCTTC.

This sequence joins TRBV5-1 and TRBJ2-7; D might be TRBD2 (6 bases). Trimming left V 4 bases short and J 3 bases short, with 17 bases between. There are 15 residues in the CDR3. The germline V gene encodes CDR1 SGHRS and CDR2 YFSETQ. In nucleotides, the CDR3 is TGCGCCAGCAGCCGGGAGCCCGTGGGCAGCTACGAGCAGTACTTC. It codes for CASSREPVGSYEQYF. The whole variable domain, filled in from reference TRBV5-1 and TRBJ2-7, reads KAGVTQTPRYLIKTRGQQVTLSCSPISGHRSVSWYQQTPGQGLQFLFEYFSETQRNKGNFPGRFSGRQFSNSRSEMNVSTLELGDSALYLCASSREPVGSYEQYFGPGTRLTVT.

The rearrangement uses TRBV7-9 and TRBJ1-2; 7 bases are shared with TRBD1. This CDR3 region has 14 residues. Per germline, CDR1 SEHNR and CDR2 FQNEAQ (reference sequence). Germline trimming cut 5 bases from V and 3 bases from J; bases unmatched to any gene: 6. This CDR3 is CASSLRDRDYGYTF. The DNA of the CDR3 is TGTGCCAGCAGCCTTAGGGACAGAGACTATGGCTACACCTTC.